The present T cell receptor beta chain was sequenced within a study of OX40 agonist ivuxolimab in advanced cancers. Study-level points and caveats: CD8+ T cells (on average) carried more expanded clones than CD4+ T cells. There was clonal expansion of CD4+ and CD8+ blood T cells by week 6 at 0.1 to 3.0 mg/kg.

TCRdb keeps only in-frame clones here, not all; method: immunoSEQ multiplex PCR. The top ten clones hold 0.25% to 0.35% of a sample with approximately 90,000 clones, roughly 88% of them seen once. Peripheral blood came from all dose cohorts at three timepoints. On this clone: The antigen is unknown.

The TCR originated in an adult with an advanced solid tumor such as melanoma, head and neck, liver or kidney cancer. The sample here was CD4+ or CD8+ T cells sorted from blood, taken in a trial of the OX40 agonist ivuxolimab.

This CDR3 reads CASSQQLGQGSLGYTF. DNA for the CDR3: TGTGCCAGTAGTCAACAACTAGGACAGGGGAGCCTCGGCTACACCTTC. The chain uses TRBV19 and TRBJ1-2; 9 bases are shared with TRBD1. The V gene's germline CDR1 is LNHDA and CDR2 SQIVND (reference sequence). With V trimmed by 5 bases and J by 8 bases, 15 bases remained unmatched. The CDR3 consists of 16 residues.